This TCR beta chain was observed in a study of blood T cell repertoires in COVID-19. Study-level information: Sites in the United States, Italy and Spain provided acute and convalescent COVID-19 samples.

Those who participated ranged in age from 18 to 89 years and resided in 20 to 30 US areas. Clinical histories supplied by participants themselves formed the basis of cohort assignment. Clones were sequenced by immunoSEQ multiplex PCR, and TCRdb holds only the in-frame ones, with some missing. The table shows approximately 200,000 clones, with roughly four fifths occurring only once. This receptor was identified in a man between 35 and 55 years old who had recovered from COVID-19. The source material was PBMCs or T cells enriched from blood (not recorded which).

The DNA of the CDR3 is TGTGCCAGCAGTGAAGGACTGGCCCAGAACACTGAAGCTTTCTTT. This translates into CASSEGLAQNTEAFF. The rearrangement joins TRBV2 to TRBJ1-1; unclear D gene. The CDR3 has 15 residues. CDR1 is SNHLY and CDR2 is FYNNEI in the germline V gene. Trimming pared 1 base from V and 1 base from J, leaving 10 bases between.